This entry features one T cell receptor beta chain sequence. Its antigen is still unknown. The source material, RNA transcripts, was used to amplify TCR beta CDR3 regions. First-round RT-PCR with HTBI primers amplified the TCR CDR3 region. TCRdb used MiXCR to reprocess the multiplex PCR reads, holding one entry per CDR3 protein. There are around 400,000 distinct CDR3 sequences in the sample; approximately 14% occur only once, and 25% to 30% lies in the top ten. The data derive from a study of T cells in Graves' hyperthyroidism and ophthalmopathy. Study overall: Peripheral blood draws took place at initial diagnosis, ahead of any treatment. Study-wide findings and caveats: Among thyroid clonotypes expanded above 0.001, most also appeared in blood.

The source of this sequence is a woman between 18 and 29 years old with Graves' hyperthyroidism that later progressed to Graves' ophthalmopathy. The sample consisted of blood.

The CDR3 loop reads CATSRDRSRYEQYF. DNA for the CDR3: TGTGCCACCAGCAGAGACAGGTCTCGCTACGAGCAGTACTTC. This sequence joins TRBV15 and TRBJ2-7; unclear D gene. V gave up 0 bases and J gave up 3 bases, with 9 bases separating them. Germline assignment: CDR1 LNHNV and CDR2 YYDKDF (reference sequence). This CDR3 is 14 amino acids long.